The source of this T cell receptor beta chain is a study of T cells in Graves' hyperthyroidism and ophthalmopathy. Findings and caveats of the study: Blood also held most thyroid clonotypes expanded beyond 0.001.

Details on this clonotype: Its antigen is undetermined.

This CDR3 spans 14 amino acids. The V gene end was trimmed by 2 bases and the J gene end by 4 bases; junction bases not matched to a gene: 4. CDR1 is DFQATT, CDR2 SNEGSKA, per germline (reference sequence). Clinical symptoms, serum thyroxine, TRAb, thyroid ultrasound and orbital computed tomography established diagnosis. Researchers took RNA transcripts and amplified the TCR beta CDR3 regions from them. HTBI primers were the set used in a first-round RT-PCR of the TCR CDR3. TCRdb called the multiplex PCR reads again in MiXCR, with one record for every CDR3 protein. This sample yields 370,000 or so distinct CDR3 sequences, of which just under 25% are seen a single time; over 70% belongs to the top ten.

The receptor's source is a man aged 45-60 years with Graves' hyperthyroidism. The sample consisted of blood. The gene calls are TRBV20-1 and TRBJ2-1, with TRBD2 identical over 8 bases. The CDR3 loop reads CSARLGGAYNEQFF. The CDR3 region has the DNA TGCAGTGCTAGACTCGGGGGGGCGTACAATGAGCAGTTCTTC.